This TCR beta chain was observed in a study of blood T cell repertoires in COVID-19. Overall study context: The recovered donors of Cohort 3 showed two negative PCRs, clearance, or symptom resolution. Acute and convalescent COVID-19 samples came from the United States, Italy and Spain.

This clone appeared once. Per the original methods: It was from reference gene primer amplification that nucleated cell counts were estimated. TCRdb's copy holds only in-frame clones and misses some; the assay was immunoSEQ multiplex PCR. Clone size and V and J calls were adopted from that table, with D and trimming inferred from the DNA. The sample records 350,000 to 450,000 clones, around 87% being singletons. The V gene end was trimmed by 7 bases and the J gene end by 4 bases; junction bases not matched to a gene: 7. The CDR3 is made up of 14 amino acids. The germline V gene encodes CDR1 MNHEY and CDR2 SVGAGI.

The sequencing input was PBMCs or T cells enriched from blood (not recorded which). This chain links TRBV6-5 with TRBJ1-2, with 9 nucleotides matching TRBD1. The sequence was obtained from a man between 40 and 49 years old in a cohort exposed to, infected with or recovered from COVID-19 (not recorded which). CDR3 nucleotide sequence: TGTGCCAGCACCCCTACAGGGGGCAGCTATGGCTACACCTTC. This translates into CASTPTGGSYGYTF.